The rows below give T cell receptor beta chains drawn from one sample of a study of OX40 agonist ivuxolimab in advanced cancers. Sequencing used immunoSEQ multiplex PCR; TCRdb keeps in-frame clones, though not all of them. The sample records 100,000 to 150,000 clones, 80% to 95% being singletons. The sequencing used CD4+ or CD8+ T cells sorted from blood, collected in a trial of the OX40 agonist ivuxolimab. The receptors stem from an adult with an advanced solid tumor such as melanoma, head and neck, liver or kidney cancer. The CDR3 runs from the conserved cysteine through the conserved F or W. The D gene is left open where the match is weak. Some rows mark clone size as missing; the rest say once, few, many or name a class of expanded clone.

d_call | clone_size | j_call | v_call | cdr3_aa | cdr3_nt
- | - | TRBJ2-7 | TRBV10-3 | CAISGLPGPNEQYF | TGTGCCATCTCCGGACTACCAGGTCCTAACGAGCAGTACTTC
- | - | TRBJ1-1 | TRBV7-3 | CASSALGLDEAFF | TGTGCCAGCAGTGCCTTGGGCCTGGATGAAGCTTTCTTT
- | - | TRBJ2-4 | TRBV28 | CASSLWGPAKNIQYF | TGTGCCAGCAGTTTATGGGGCCCTGCCAAAAACATTCAGTACTTC
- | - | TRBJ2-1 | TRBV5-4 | CASSRAGYEQFF | TGTGCCAGCAGCCGGGCGGGGTATGAGCAGTTCTTC
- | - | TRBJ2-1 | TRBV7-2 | CASSLWGEQFF | TGTGCCAGCAGCTTATGGGGAGAGCAGTTCTTC
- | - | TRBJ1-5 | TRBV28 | CASITGRGNQPQHF | TGTGCCAGCATTACAGGGAGAGGGAATCAGCCCCAGCATTTT
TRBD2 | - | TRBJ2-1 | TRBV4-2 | CASSLGGLAAYNEQFF | TGTGCCAGCAGCCTCGGGGGACTAGCGGCATACAATGAGCAGTTCTTC
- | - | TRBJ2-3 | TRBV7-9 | CASSPLSTDTQYF | TGTGCCAGCAGCCCACTTAGCACAGATACGCAGTATTTT
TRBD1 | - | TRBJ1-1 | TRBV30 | CAWSVLAGGTEAFF | TGTGCCTGGAGTGTATTGGCAGGGGGAACTGAAGCTTTCTTT
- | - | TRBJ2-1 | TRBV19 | CASSMRPSGQENWGGNEQFF | TGTGCCAGTAGTATGCGCCCTTCTGGGCAGGAGAATTGGGGTGGCAATGAGCAGTTCTTC
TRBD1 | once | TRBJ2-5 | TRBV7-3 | CASSFSGGQETQYF | TGTGCCAGCAGCTTCTCAGGGGGCCAAGAGACCCAGTACTTC
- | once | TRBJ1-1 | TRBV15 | CATTMRVNTEAFF | TGTGCCACCACCATGAGGGTAAACACTGAAGCTTTCTTT
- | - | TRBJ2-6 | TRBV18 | CASSPLEFGANVLTF | TGTGCCAGCTCCCCGTTAGAGTTTGGGGCCAACGTCCTGACTTTC
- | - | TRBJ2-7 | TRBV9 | CASSVGGIGSYEQYF | TGTGCCAGCAGCGTGGGCGGTATTGGGTCCTACGAGCAGTACTTC
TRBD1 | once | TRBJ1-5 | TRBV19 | CASSVYSGTGSKRQPQHF | TGTGCCAGTAGTGTTTACTCCGGGACAGGGTCAAAAAGGCAGCCCCAGCATTTT
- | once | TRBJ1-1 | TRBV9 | CASNSQADTEAFF | TGTGCCAGCAATAGTCAGGCGGACACTGAAGCTTTCTTT
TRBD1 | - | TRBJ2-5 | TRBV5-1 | CASSMSGTGEETQYF | TGCGCCAGCAGCATGTCCGGGACAGGTGAGGAGACCCAGTACTTC
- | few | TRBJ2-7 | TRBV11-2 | CASSLDAAYEQYF | TGTGCCAGCAGCTTAGACGCGGCTTACGAGCAGTACTTC
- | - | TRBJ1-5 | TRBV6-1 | CASSEGQYSNQPQHF | TGTGCCAGCAGCGAGGGGCAGTATAGCAATCAGCCCCAGCATTTT
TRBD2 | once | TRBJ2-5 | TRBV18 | CASSPTSGRAGYQETQYF | TGTGCCAGCTCACCGACTAGCGGGAGGGCCGGGTACCAAGAGACCCAGTACTTC
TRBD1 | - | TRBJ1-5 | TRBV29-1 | CSVGTGDTGNQPQHF | TGCAGCGTTGGGACAGGGGATACGGGCAATCAGCCCCAGCATTTT
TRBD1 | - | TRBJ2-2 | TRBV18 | CASPPRTGLNTGELFF | TGTGCCAGCCCTCCCCGGACAGGGCTGAACACCGGGGAGCTGTTTTTT
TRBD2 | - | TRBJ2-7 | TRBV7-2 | CASSSGEAGGQYF | TGTGCCAGCAGCTCAGGTGAAGCGGGAGGACAGTACTTC
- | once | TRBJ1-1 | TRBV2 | CASMWQPNTEAFF | TGTGCCAGCATGTGGCAGCCTAACACTGAAGCTTTCTTT
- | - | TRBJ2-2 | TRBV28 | CASTIGTTGELFF | TGTGCCAGCACCATAGGGACCACCGGGGAGCTGTTTTTT
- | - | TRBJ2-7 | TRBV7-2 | CASSATASNEQYF | TGTGCCAGCAGCGCTACGGCTTCGAACGAGCAGTACTTC
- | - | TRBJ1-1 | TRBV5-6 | CASSLAPRGGTEAFF | TGTGCCAGCAGCTTGGCCCCCCGGGGTGGAACTGAAGCTTTCTTT
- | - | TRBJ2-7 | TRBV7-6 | CASSLSFSPSYEQYF | TGTGCCAGCAGCTTGTCTTTTTCTCCCTCCTACGAGCAGTACTTC